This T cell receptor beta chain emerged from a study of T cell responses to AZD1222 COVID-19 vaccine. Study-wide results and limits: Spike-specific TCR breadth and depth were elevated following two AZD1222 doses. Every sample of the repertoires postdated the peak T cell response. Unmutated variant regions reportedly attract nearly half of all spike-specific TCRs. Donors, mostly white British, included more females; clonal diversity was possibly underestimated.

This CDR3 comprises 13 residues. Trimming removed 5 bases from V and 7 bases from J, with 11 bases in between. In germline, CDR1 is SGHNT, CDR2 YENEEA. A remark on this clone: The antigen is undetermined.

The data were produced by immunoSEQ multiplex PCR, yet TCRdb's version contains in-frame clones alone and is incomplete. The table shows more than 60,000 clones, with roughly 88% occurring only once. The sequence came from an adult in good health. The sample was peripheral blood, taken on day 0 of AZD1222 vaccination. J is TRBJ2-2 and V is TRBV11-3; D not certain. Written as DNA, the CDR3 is TGTGCCAGCAGCAAAAGCGTCCTCGGGGAGCTGTTTTTT. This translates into CASSKSVLGELFF.